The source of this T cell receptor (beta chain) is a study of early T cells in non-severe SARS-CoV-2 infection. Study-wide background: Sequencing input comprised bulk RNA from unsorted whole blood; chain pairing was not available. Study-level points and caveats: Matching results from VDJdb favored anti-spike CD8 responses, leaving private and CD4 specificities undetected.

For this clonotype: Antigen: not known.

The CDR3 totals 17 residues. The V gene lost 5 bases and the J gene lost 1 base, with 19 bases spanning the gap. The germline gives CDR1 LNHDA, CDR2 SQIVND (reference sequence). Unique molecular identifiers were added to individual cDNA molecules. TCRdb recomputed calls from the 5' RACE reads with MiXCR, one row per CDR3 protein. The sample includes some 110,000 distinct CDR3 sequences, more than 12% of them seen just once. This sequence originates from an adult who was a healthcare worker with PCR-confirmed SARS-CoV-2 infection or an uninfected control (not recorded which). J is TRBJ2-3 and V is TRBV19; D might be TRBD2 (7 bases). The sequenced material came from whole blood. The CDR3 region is CASSGLQGGDGTDTQYF. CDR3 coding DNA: TGTGCCAGTAGTGGATTACAGGGAGGGGACGGCACAGATACGCAGTATTTT.